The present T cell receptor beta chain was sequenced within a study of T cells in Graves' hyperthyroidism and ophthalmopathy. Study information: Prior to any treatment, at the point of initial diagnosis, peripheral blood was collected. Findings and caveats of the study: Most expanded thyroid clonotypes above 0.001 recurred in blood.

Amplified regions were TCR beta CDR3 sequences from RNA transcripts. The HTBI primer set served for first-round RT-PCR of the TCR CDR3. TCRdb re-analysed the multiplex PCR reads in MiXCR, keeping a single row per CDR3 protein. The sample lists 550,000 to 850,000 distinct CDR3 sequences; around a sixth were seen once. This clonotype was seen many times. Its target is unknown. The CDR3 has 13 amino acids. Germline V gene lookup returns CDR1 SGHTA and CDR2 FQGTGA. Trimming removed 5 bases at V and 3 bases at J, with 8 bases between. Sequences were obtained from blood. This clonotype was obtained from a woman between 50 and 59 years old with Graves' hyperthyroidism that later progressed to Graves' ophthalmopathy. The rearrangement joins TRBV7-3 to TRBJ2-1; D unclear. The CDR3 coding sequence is TGTGCCAGCAGCCCCTCCAACTACAATGAGCAGTTCTTC. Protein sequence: CASSPSNYNEQFF. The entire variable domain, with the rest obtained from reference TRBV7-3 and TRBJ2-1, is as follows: GAGVSQTPSNKVTEKGKYVELRCDPISGHTALYWYRQSLGQGPEFLIYFQGTGAADDSGLPNDRFFAVRPEGSVSTLKIQRTERGDSAVYLCASSPSNYNEQFFGPGTRLTVL.